This T cell receptor (beta chain) was sequenced in a study of blood T cell repertoires in COVID-19. As for the study in general: The origin of the acute and convalescent COVID-19 samples was the United States, Italy and Spain.

Original handling: Reference gene primer amplification gave estimated nucleated cell counts. Profiling relied on immunoSEQ multiplex PCR, and the TCRdb table lists in-frame clones only, not all of them. The DNA was the basis for D and trimming; V, J and clone size are from that table. The sample lists about 160,000 clones, more than 85% occurring once. V trimming: 4 bases; J trimming: 6 bases; junction bases outside the gene matches: 6. CDR3 length: 15 amino acids. The germline V gene encodes CDR1 KGHDR and CDR2 SFDVKD. With respect to this clone: The same CDR3 also results from other DNA sequences found in this sample.

Patients in Seattle were enrolled during active infection, then followed longitudinally. The chain joins TRBV24-1 to TRBJ1-1, with 11 bases aligning to TRBD1. The material sequenced was peripheral blood. This sequence was found in a man between 60 and 75 years old with COVID-19, enrolled during active disease. DNA of the CDR3: TGTGCCACCAGTGAAGGGACAGGGGGGCGGGCTGAAGCTTTCTTT. It translates to CATSEGTGGRAEAFF.